The 22 T cell receptor beta chains in this list originate from one sample, sequenced in a study of molecular identifiers for immune sequencing clone quantification. TCRdb ran MiXCR on the PCR reads and lists one entry per CDR3 protein. The profile shows 40,000 to 45,000 distinct CDR3 sequences, around 21% of them singletons. The sample taken for sequencing was naive CD8+ T cells from blood, with Jurkat cell RNA spiked in. Described subset: FACS-sorted CD8+CD4-CCR7+CD45RA+ naive T cells. The receptors shown here come from a human donor in good health. Some libraries in this study had Jurkat cell RNA spiked in.

This clonotype was recorded many times. This rearrangement joins TRBV10-3 to TRBJ2-5; D is ambiguous. V was shortened by 4 bases and J by 0 bases, with 9 bases between the two germline ends. From germline, CDR1 is ENHRY and CDR2 SYGVKD. This CDR3 is built from 14 residues. The DNA of the CDR3 is TGTGCCATCAGTGGTGACAAGAACCAAGAGACCCAGTACTTC. Its translation: CAISGDKNQETQYF.

This clonotype was detected ten times or more. The chain combines TRBV12-3 or TRBV12-4 with TRBJ1-5, with D maybe TRBD1 (5 bases). V was pared by 2 bases and J by 5 bases, with 13 bases between. The length of the CDR3 is 15 residues. The DNA of the CDR3 is TGTGCCAGCAGTTTATCGCAGGGTTGGTATCAGCCCCAGCATTTT. This translates into CASSLSQGWYQPQHF.

Many counts were recorded for this clonotype. The rearrangement joins TRBV19 to TRBJ2-1; D is perhaps TRBD1 (5 bases). CDR1 and CDR2 from the germline V gene are LNHDA and SQIVND (reference sequence). V was clipped by 6 bases and J by 2 bases, with 14 bases between them. The CDR3 loop spans 15 amino acids. The DNA for the CDR3 is TGTGCCAGTAGGATGTGGCAGGGCCCCTACAATGAGCAGTTCTTC. Translated: CASRMWQGPYNEQFF.

This clonotype has a handful of counts. This may be a read error: a much more frequent sequence differs by one nucleotide. The V and J genes are TRBV5-4 and TRBJ2-3, with 15 bases that match TRBD2. Losses at the gene ends were 6 bases for V and 8 bases for J; bases not matched to a gene: 10. In germline, CDR1 is SGHNT, CDR2 YYREEE (reference sequence). The CDR3 is 16 residues long. The CDR3, as DNA: TGTGCCAGCACCCCCGGGGGACTAGCGGGGGGAGGTACGCAGTATTTT. Encoded protein: CASTPGGLAGGGTQYF.

This clonotype was observed at least ten times. CDR3 protein: CASSQDSGGIDQPQHF. The CDR3 bases are TGCGCCAGCAGCCAAGATTCAGGGGGCATTGATCAGCCCCAGCATTTT. The rearrangement joins TRBV4-1 to TRBJ1-5; 8 nucleotides match TRBD1. After removal of 0 bases from V and 5 bases from J, the junction contained 6 bases not matched to a gene. Germline V gene lookup returns CDR1 MGHRA and CDR2 YSYEKL. The CDR3 covers 16 residues.

This clonotype came up many times. V and J are TRBV2 and TRBJ2-3; 7 nucleotides match TRBD1. Trimming took 8 bases from V and 6 from J; bases not matched to a gene: 11. Germline assignment: CDR1 SNHLY and CDR2 FYNNEI. CDR3 length: 14 amino acids. The CDR3 DNA is TGTGCCAGCTTAAGGGACAGTGTCTGGGATACGCAGTATTTT. It encodes CASLRDSVWDTQYF.

This chain connects TRBV5-3 to TRBJ2-3; 7 bases align to TRBD1. TRBV5-3 is an ORF; its function is uncertain. There are 14 residues in the CDR3. Trimming cost V 8 bases and J 0 bases; bases outside gene matches: 6. CDR3 coding DNA: TGTGCCAGCAGCCGGACAGGCAGCACAGATACGCAGTATTTT. Protein sequence: CASSRTGSTDTQYF.

This clonotype appeared many times. The chain uses TRBV30 and TRBJ1-1; D perhaps matches TRBD1 (5 bases). The V end was cut by 4 bases, the J end by 4 bases, with 13 bases between. This CDR3 region has 13 residues. Germline V gene sequence: CDR1 GTSNPN, CDR2 SVGIG (reference sequence). DNA of the CDR3: TGTGCCTGGAAAGACAGATTGTCCACTGAAGCTTTCTTT. It yields the protein CAWKDRLSTEAFF.

This clonotype was counted at least ten times. This chain links TRBV6-2 or TRBV6-3 with TRBJ1-5; D is ambiguous. V was pared by 5 bases and J by 1 base, with 12 bases between. Germline loops: CDR1 MNHEY, CDR2 SVGEGT. This CDR3 spans 15 amino acids. This chain's CDR3 is CASSHLLDSNQPQHF. CDR3 DNA sequence: TGTGCCAGCAGTCACCTACTGGACAGCAATCAGCCCCAGCATTTT.

This clonotype was picked up many times. The chain is built from TRBV2 and TRBJ2-3; a possible D gene is TRBD1 (6 bases). Trimming shortened V by 2 bases and J by 3 bases, and 12 bases separated the two germline ends. This CDR3 region has 15 residues. Germline V gene lookup returns CDR1 SNHLY and CDR2 FYNNEI. This CDR3 is CASSEWQGRTDTQYF. CDR3 nucleotide sequence: TGTGCCAGCAGTGAATGGCAGGGGCGGACAGATACGCAGTATTTT.

In its sample, this clonotype was seen many times. This chain connects TRBV5-4 to TRBJ2-1; D unresolved. Looked up from germline, CDR1 is SGHNT and CDR2 is YYREEE (reference sequence). V lost 0 bases and J 10 bases, leaving 8 bases between the germline ends. The CDR3 length is 12 residues. The CDR3 reads CASSLGQAEQFF. CDR3 in DNA: TGTGCCAGCAGCTTGGGGCAGGCAGAGCAGTTCTTC. Complete variable domain (other parts from reference TRBV5-4 and TRBJ2-1): ETGVTQSPTHLIKTRGQQVTLRCSSQSGHNTVSWYQQALGQGPQFIFQYYREEENGRGNFPPRFSGLQFPNYSSELNVNALELDDSALYLCASSLGQAEQFFGPGTRLTVL.

This clonotype was recorded a few times. The CDR3 protein is CASSFTSGNTGELFF. CDR3 DNA sequence: TGTGCCAGCAGCTTCACTAGCGGGAACACCGGGGAGCTGTTTTTT. This chain connects TRBV7-9 to TRBJ2-2; 8 bases agree with TRBD2. V dropped 3 bases and J dropped 1; count of bases not matched to a gene: 1. Germline values: CDR1 SEHNR, CDR2 FQNEAQ (reference sequence). This CDR3 is 15 amino acids long.

The chain is built from TRBV20-1 and TRBJ2-2, with 7 bases lining up with TRBD1. Unmatched junction bases numbered 6, after V lost 4 bases and J lost 4 bases. Per the germline V gene, CDR1 is DFQATT and CDR2 is SNEGSKA (reference sequence). The CDR3 is made up of 14 amino acids. The CDR3 nucleotides are TGCAGTGCTACTGGACAGGATGGCACCGGGGAGCTGTTTTTT. Amino acid sequence: CSATGQDGTGELFF.

This clonotype was recorded many times. The CDR3 loop reads CASSPDTGQGANNEQFF. The CDR3 nucleotides read TGTGCCAGCAGCCCAGATACGGGACAGGGGGCCAACAATGAGCAGTTCTTC. The chain couples TRBV7-9 to TRBJ2-1; TRBD1 matches at 12 bases. The CDR3 is 17 residues long. Trimming at V came to 5 bases and at J to 5 bases, leaving 10 bases not matched to a gene. Germline V CDR1 and CDR2: SEHNR, FQNEAQ (reference sequence). Full variable domain (rest looked up from reference TRBV7-9 and TRBJ2-1): DTGVSQNPRHKITKRGQNVTFRCDPISEHNRLYWYRQTLGQGPEFLTYFQNEAQLEKSRLLSDRFSAERPKGSFSTLEIQRTEQGDSAMYLCASSPDTGQGANNEQFFGPGTRLTVL.

Regarding this clonotype: A read error may be the cause here, since a much bigger clone is one base away. The conserved phenylalanine or tryptophan normally closing the CDR3 is absent here, so this likely arose from a read error. The chain joins TRBV13 to TRBJ2-3; 7 bases agree with TRBD1. The CDR3 consists of 15 residues. The V gene's germline CDR1 is PRHDT and CDR2 FYEKMQ (reference sequence). V gave up 4 bases and J gave up 1 base; unmatched junction bases: 5. The CDR3 reads CASSYRQGGTDTQYL. For the CDR3, the DNA is TGTGCCAGCAGCTACCGACAGGGTGGCACAGATACGCAGTATCTT.

On this clonotype: With a much larger clone just one base away, this may be a read error. The chain has TRBV28 and TRBJ2-1, with TRBD2 matching 8 bases. Losses at the gene ends were 4 bases for V and 2 bases for J; bases not matched to a gene: 4. CDR1 and CDR2 from the germline V gene are MDHEN and SYDVKM. The CDR3 runs 15 residues. CDR3 residues: CASSSPAGAYNEQFF. As DNA, the CDR3 is TGTGCCAGCAGTTCTCCAGCGGGAGCCTACAATGAGCAGTTCTTC.

This clonotype was counted at least ten times. The V call is TRBV11-2, the J call TRBJ2-7, with D possibly called TRBD1 or TRBD2 (5 bases each). The CDR3 covers 16 residues. In germline, CDR1 is SGHAT, CDR2 FQNNGV. V lost 1 base to trimming and J lost 3 bases, with 16 bases between them. CDR3 coding DNA: TGTGCCAGCAGCTTAGGGGGAGTGGACACCCGCTACGAGCAGTACTTC. Amino acid sequence: CASSLGGVDTRYEQYF.

This clonotype has ten or more counts. This CDR3 reads CSARNPGGGSYTEAFF. CDR3 nucleotides: TGCAGTGCTAGAAACCCAGGGGGGGGGTCCTACACTGAAGCTTTCTTT. The chain carries TRBV20-1 and TRBJ1-1; 7 positions match TRBD1. V dropped 2 bases and J dropped 3; count of bases not matched to a gene: 12. From germline, CDR1 is DFQATT and CDR2 SNEGSKA (reference sequence). The CDR3 loop spans 16 amino acids.

This clonotype was counted many times. The chain carries TRBV4-2 and TRBJ1-1; D call uncertain. Germline V CDR1 and CDR2: LGHNA, YNFKEQ. This CDR3 region has 15 residues. V lost 0 bases, J lost 4 bases, and 12 bases lay in between. The CDR3 nucleotides are TGTGCCAGCAGCCAAGATTTTAGCGGCGGCACTGAAGCTTTCTTT. This sequence encodes CASSQDFSGGTEAFF.

Note on this clonotype: The CDR3 does not end in the conserved phenylalanine or tryptophan, so this is likely a read error. This chain uses TRBV7-9 with TRBJ2-2; perhaps TRBD1 as D (5 bases). This CDR3 has 15 residues. Trimming removed 1 base from V and 6 bases from J, with 12 bases in between. CDR1 and CDR2 from the germline V gene are SEHNR and FQNEAQ (reference sequence). The CDR3 nucleotides are TGTGCCAGCAGCTTAGTCGCAGGGCCCCCCGGGGAGCTGTTTGTT. This translates into CASSLVAGPPGELFV.

At least ten counts were recorded for this clonotype. This chain connects TRBV4-1 to TRBJ1-1, with D possibly matching TRBD1 (6 bases). The CDR3 covers 15 residues. V shed 3 bases and J shed 6 bases, with 17 bases lying between them. Germline CDR1 MGHRA, CDR2 YSYEKL. In DNA form, the CDR3 reads TGCGCCAGCAGCCACGGCCACGGGACACAATCTGAAGCTTTCTTT. Amino acid sequence: CASSHGHGTQSEAFF.

This clonotype showed up many times. This sequence joins TRBV24-1 and TRBJ2-1; unclear D gene. Trimming shortened V by 5 bases and J by 9 bases, and 13 bases separated the two germline ends. The germline V gene encodes CDR1 KGHDR and CDR2 SFDVKD. CDR3 size: 13 residues. CDR3 protein: CATSAMGYGEQFF. The DNA of the CDR3 is TGTGCCACCAGTGCTATGGGCTACGGTGAGCAGTTCTTC.